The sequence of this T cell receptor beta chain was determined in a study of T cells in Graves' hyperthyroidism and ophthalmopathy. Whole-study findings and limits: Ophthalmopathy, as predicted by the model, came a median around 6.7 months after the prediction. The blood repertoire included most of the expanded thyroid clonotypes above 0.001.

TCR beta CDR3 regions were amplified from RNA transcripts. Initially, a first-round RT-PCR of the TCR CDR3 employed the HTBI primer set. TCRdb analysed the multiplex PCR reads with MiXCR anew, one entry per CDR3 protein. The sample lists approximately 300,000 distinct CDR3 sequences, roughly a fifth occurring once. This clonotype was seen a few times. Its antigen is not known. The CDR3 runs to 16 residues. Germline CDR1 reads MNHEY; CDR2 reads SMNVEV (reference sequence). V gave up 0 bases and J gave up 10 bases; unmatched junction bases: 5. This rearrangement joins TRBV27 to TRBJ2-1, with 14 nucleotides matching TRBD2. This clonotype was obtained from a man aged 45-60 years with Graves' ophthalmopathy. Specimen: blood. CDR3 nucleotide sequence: TGTGCCAGCAGTTTATCGGGGACTAGCGGGAGTTGGGAGCAGTTCTTC. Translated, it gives CASSLSGTSGSWEQFF.